This T cell receptor (beta chain) was profiled in a study of blood T cell repertoires in COVID-19. The overall study: COVID-19 samples from acute and convalescent phases originated in the United States, Italy and Spain. Sources were T cells, B-cell-depleted T cells, or PBMCs; the material itself was cDNA or gDNA.

V lost 4 bases and J 1 base, leaving 10 bases between the germline ends. Germline CDR1 reads MDHEN; CDR2 reads SYDVKM. This CDR3 has 14 residues. Sequencing was performed with immunoSEQ multiplex PCR; in TCRdb, only in-frame clones are kept and a portion is missing. The data show a few hundred thousand clones, around 89% seen once. This clone was counted a few times. This sequence joins TRBV28 and TRBJ1-1; the D gene is possibly TRBD1 (5 bases). Sequenced sample: peripheral blood. The source of this sequence is a man aged 25-45 years with acute or convalescent COVID-19. The CDR3 nucleotides read TGTGCCAGCAGTTGGGCAGGGTCGAACACTGAAGCTTTCTTT. Amino acids: CASSWAGSNTEAFF.